This entry describes one T cell receptor beta chain. The sample is drawn from a study of blood T cell repertoires in COVID-19. Study in general: COVID-19 samples, acute and convalescent, were from the United States, Italy and Spain. T cells, B-cell-depleted T cells, or PBMCs supplied cDNA or gDNA.

Germline CDR1 reads MNHNY; CDR2 reads SVGAGI (reference sequence). Trimming at V came to 6 bases and at J to 5 bases, leaving 6 bases not matched to a gene. The CDR3 covers 14 residues. Original handling: Reference gene primer amplification yielded estimated nucleated cell counts. The protocol was immunoSEQ multiplex PCR, while the TCRdb copy is restricted to in-frame clones and leaves out a portion. V and J calls and clone size come straight from that table; D and trimming were deduced from the DNA. The sample records 150,000 to 180,000 clones, 80% to 90% being singletons. The sequencing input was peripheral blood. The rearrangement links TRBV6-6 to TRBJ1-5; 8 bases align to TRBD1. This TCR was recovered from a woman between 70 and 85 years old with acute or convalescent COVID-19. The CDR3 DNA follows: TGTGCCAGCAGCCCGGGACAGGAATATCAGCCCCAGCATTTT. Its translation: CASSPGQEYQPQHF.